These 23 T cell receptor beta chains were sequenced from one sample in a study of blood T cell repertoires in COVID-19. Using immunoSEQ multiplex PCR, the repertoire was profiled, and TCRdb retains in-frame clones only, with some absent. The repertoire holds roughly 110,000 clones, with around 90% as singletons. Sequencing was performed on peripheral blood. The receptors shown here come from a middle-aged man with active or convalescent COVID-19.

This clone is a singleton in its sample. This sequence joins TRBV24-1 and TRBJ2-3, with 9 nucleotides matching TRBD2. This CDR3 has 14 amino acids. J gave up 2 bases and V 9 bases, and 5 bases lay outside the gene matches. Per germline, CDR1 KGHDR and CDR2 SFDVKD. This chain's CDR3 is CATSLAGSTDTQYF. The CDR3 nucleotides read TGTGCCACCTCCCTAGCGGGATCCACAGATACGCAGTATTTT.

The rearrangement joins TRBV5-1 to TRBJ2-1; 12 bases map to TRBD2. V shed 4 bases, J shed 0 bases, and the junction held 17 bases outside the gene matches. Germline V gene lookup returns CDR1 SGHRS and CDR2 YFSETQ. This CDR3 has 21 amino acids. In DNA form, the CDR3 reads TGCGCCAGCAGCCCAAGACTAGCGGGAGTTCAAGACATATACTCCTACAATGAGCAGTTCTTC. The encoded protein is CASSPRLAGVQDIYSYNEQFF.

In DNA form, the CDR3 reads TGCGCCAGCAGTGCACAGGGTGCTTCACCCCTCCACTTT. Residues: CASSAQGASPLHF. V and J are TRBV10-1 and TRBJ1-6; D may be TRBD1 (6 bases). Looked up from germline, CDR1 is WNHNN and CDR2 is SYGVQD (reference sequence). The CDR3 spans 13 residues. V was pared by 4 bases and J by 9 bases, with 10 bases between.

The rearrangement uses TRBV7-3 and TRBJ1-2; 7 bases are a match to TRBD1. This CDR3 region has 13 residues. The V gene's germline CDR1 is SGHTA and CDR2 FQGTGA. The junction had 3 bases not matched to a gene; V was cut back by 5 bases and J by 3 bases. CDR3 residues: CASSRQGDYGYTF. The CDR3 nucleotides are TGTGCCAGCAGCCGACAGGGAGACTATGGCTACACCTTC.

This chain links TRBV4-1 with TRBJ2-1; 12 bases fit TRBD2. This CDR3 is built from 17 residues. After removal of 4 bases from V and 4 bases from J, the junction contained 8 bases not matched to a gene. CDR1 and CDR2 from the germline V gene are MGHRA and YSYEKL. The chain's CDR3 is CASSPTRTSGIYNEQFF. CDR3 DNA: TGCGCCAGCAGCCCAACGCGGACTAGCGGGATTTACAATGAGCAGTTCTTC.

The chain is built from TRBV4-1 and TRBJ1-2, with TRBD1 identical over 8 bases. CDR1 is MGHRA, CDR2 YSYEKL, per germline. V was clipped by 5 bases and J by 6 bases; unmatched bases: 5. This CDR3 spans 13 amino acids. CDR3 region: CASSKDRDDGYTF. CDR3 DNA: TGCGCCAGCAGCAAGGACAGGGACGATGGCTACACCTTC.

The chain uses TRBV19 and TRBJ2-1; 13 bases agree with TRBD2. There are 16 residues in the CDR3. The germline gives CDR1 LNHDA, CDR2 SQIVND (reference sequence). Unmatched junction bases numbered 10, after V lost 6 bases and J lost 8 bases. CDR3 amino acids: CASSQTSGRAVDEQFF. In DNA, the CDR3 is TGTGCCAGTAGCCAAACTAGCGGGAGGGCCGTTGATGAGCAGTTCTTC.

The rearrangement links TRBV11-2 to TRBJ2-7; the D gene is possibly TRBD2 (6 bases). There are 14 residues in the CDR3. Trimming pared 3 bases from V and 1 base from J, leaving 10 bases between. Per germline, CDR1 SGHAT and CDR2 FQNNGV. CDR3: CASSFSGRSYEQYF. Written as DNA, the CDR3 is TGTGCCAGCAGCTTTTCAGGGAGGTCCTACGAGCAGTACTTC.

This clone was detected only a few times. This chain uses TRBV18 with TRBJ2-7; TRBD2 might be the D (5 bases). CDR1 KGHSH and CDR2 LQKENI come from the germline V gene. The CDR3 has 14 amino acids. Trimming removed 3 bases from V and 5 bases from J, with 14 bases in between. The CDR3 protein is CASSPPGSPDEQYF. CDR3 nucleotides: TGTGCCAGCTCACCTCCTGGGAGTCCCGACGAGCAGTACTTC.

This clone turned up a few times. The rearrangement uses TRBV27 and TRBJ2-7, with D perhaps matching TRBD1 (6 bases). Germline loops: CDR1 MNHEY, CDR2 SMNVEV (reference sequence). The CDR3 sequence is 14 residues long. V lost 2 bases and J lost 3, with 11 bases in between. The CDR3 coding sequence is TGTGCCAGCAGTTTAGGGACAAAGATCTACGAGCAGTACTTC. Residues: CASSLGTKIYEQYF.

This rearrangement joins TRBV28 to TRBJ2-4; 7 bases are shared with TRBD1. CDR3 length: 14 residues. The V gene's germline CDR1 is MDHEN and CDR2 SYDVKM. The ends lost 3 bases at V and 5 bases at J; junction bases unmatched: 4. The DNA of the CDR3 is TGTGCCAGCAGTTTTGGGCAGGGGGAAAACATTCAGTACTTC. Translating it yields CASSFGQGENIQYF.

The V gene is TRBV2, the J gene TRBJ2-1; D remains unclear. CDR1 SNHLY and CDR2 FYNNEI come from the germline V gene. Deletions cut 8 bases from V and 0 bases from J, with 5 bases between. The CDR3 runs to 12 residues. CDR3 protein: CASGNSYNEQFF. The CDR3, as DNA: TGTGCCAGCGGCAACTCCTACAATGAGCAGTTCTTC.

The genes are TRBV7-8 and TRBJ1-5; D remains unclear. Germline assignment: CDR1 SGHVS and CDR2 FQNEAQ. V was cut by 5 bases and J by 5 bases, with 7 bases left in between. The CDR3 is 12 residues long. The DNA for the CDR3 is TGTGCCAGCAGCCCCTTTGATCAGCCCCAGCATTTT. This translates into CASSPFDQPQHF. Full variable domain (rest looked up from reference TRBV7-8 and TRBJ1-5): GAGVSQSPRYKVAKRGQDVALRCDPISGHVSLFWYQQALGQGPEFLTYFQNEAQLDKSGLPSDRFFAERPEGSVSTLKIQRTQQEDSAVYLCASSPFDQPQHFGDGTRLSIL.

CDR3 region: CASSPPDNEQFF. Here the CDR3 DNA reads TGTGCCAGCAGTCCCCCCGACAATGAGCAGTTCTTC. The chain couples TRBV12-3 or TRBV12-4 to TRBJ2-1; D remains ambiguous. V was clipped by 5 bases and J by 5 bases, with 7 bases between them. The CDR3 spans 12 residues.

This chain links TRBV6-2 or TRBV6-3 with TRBJ2-4; 7 bases are shared with TRBD1. V lost 4 bases, J lost 12 bases, and 12 bases stayed unmatched. CDR3 length: 14 residues. Germline V gene data show CDR1 as MNHEY and CDR2 as SVGEGT. CDR3: CASSFGTVGKNQYF. The CDR3, as DNA: TGTGCCAGCAGTTTCGGGACAGTCGGGAAAAATCAGTACTTC.

The chain couples TRBV30 to TRBJ1-3, with D perhaps matching TRBD1 (6 bases). Trimming left V 7 bases short and J 1 base short, with 8 bases between. The CDR3 consists of 12 residues. Germline CDR1 is GTSNPN and CDR2 is SVGIG (reference sequence). CDR3 bases: TGTGCCTACAGGGAATCTGGAAACACCATATATTTT. This codes for CAYRESGNTIYF.

This chain connects TRBV7-2 to TRBJ1-6; D is possibly TRBD1 (6 bases). CDR1 is SGHTA and CDR2 is FQGNSA in the germline V gene. Between the trimmed V and J ends, which lost 5 bases and 9 bases, there was a span of 14 bases. The length of the CDR3 is 14 residues. The CDR3 sequence: CASSQNRASSPLHF. The CDR3 DNA follows: TGTGCCAGCAGCCAAAACAGGGCAAGTTCACCCCTCCACTTT.

The genes are TRBV19 and TRBJ2-1; 8 bases agree with TRBD1. The CDR3 runs to 15 residues. Germline V gene sequence: CDR1 LNHDA, CDR2 SQIVND (reference sequence). V shed 3 bases, J shed 9 bases, and the junction held 10 bases outside the gene matches. The CDR3 loop is CASSIRGQVRGEQFF. CDR3 nucleotide sequence: TGTGCCAGTAGTATCAGGGGGCAGGTTCGGGGTGAGCAGTTCTTC.

The V gene is TRBV5-4, the J gene TRBJ1-2; D perhaps matches TRBD1 (5 bases). Trimming left V 4 bases short and J 5 bases short, with 9 bases between. This CDR3 is 12 amino acids long. CDR1 and CDR2 (germline): SGHNT, YYREEE (reference sequence). CDR3 amino acids: CASSPDKYGYTF. The CDR3 nucleotides are TGTGCCAGCAGCCCGGACAAGTATGGCTACACCTTC.

The gene calls are TRBV6-5 and TRBJ1-3; 9 positions match TRBD1. This CDR3 is 15 amino acids long. CDR1 and CDR2 from the germline V gene are MNHEY and SVGAGI. J gave up 4 bases and V 8 bases, and 9 bases lay outside the gene matches. The CDR3 bases are TGTGCCAGCCGACCTTCGACAGGGGGAGGAAACACCATATATTTT. It yields the protein CASRPSTGGGNTIYF.

The rearrangement joins TRBV11-2 to TRBJ2-7; TRBD2 might be the D (5 bases). V was trimmed by 4 bases and J by 3 bases, leaving 7 bases between them. The CDR3 length is 12 residues. Germline CDR1 reads SGHAT; CDR2 reads FQNNGV. Here the CDR3 DNA reads TGTGCCAGCAGCTCCACTAGCTACGAGCAGTACTTC. It translates to CASSSTSYEQYF. The full variable domain, rest sourced from reference TRBV11-2 and TRBJ2-7, is EAGVAQSPRYKIIEKRQSVAFWCNPISGHATLYWYQQILGQGPKLLIQFQNNGVVDDSQLPKDRFSAERLKGVDSTLKIQPAKLEDSAVYLCASSSTSYEQYFGPGTRLTVT.

V gene TRBV5-6 combines with J gene TRBJ1-2; D is possibly TRBD1 (6 bases). Per the germline V gene, CDR1 is SGHDT and CDR2 is YYEEEE. V was cut by 5 bases and J by 7 bases, with 18 bases left in between. The CDR3 length is 14 residues. CDR3 sequence: CASRLRQVVSGYTF. CDR3 nucleotide sequence: TGTGCCAGCAGACTCCGACAGGTTGTCTCTGGCTACACCTTC. Full variable domain (rest looked up from reference TRBV5-6 and TRBJ1-2): DAGVTQSPTHLIKTRGQQVTLRCSPKSGHDTVSWYQQALGQGPQFIFQYYEEEERQRGNFPDRFSGHQFPNYSSELNVNALLLGDSALYLCASRLRQVVSGYTFGSGTRLTVV.

This clone came up once. This rearrangement joins TRBV11-2 to TRBJ2-1, with TRBD2 matching 14 bases. The V gene's germline CDR1 is SGHAT and CDR2 FQNNGV. The CDR3 loop spans 18 amino acids. V lost 4 bases, J lost 5 bases, and 10 bases stayed unmatched. The DNA of the CDR3 is TGTGCCAGCAGCTCGGGACTAGCGGGAGTGGGGATTGACAATGAGCAGTTCTTC. Translating gives CASSSGLAGVGIDNEQFF.